What follows is one T cell receptor beta chain and its context. The entry originates in a study of PD-L1 blockade in urothelial cancer. Study details: Analyzed time points were 3 weeks (second dose) and 6 weeks after therapy began.

Each PCR reaction had synthetic TCR analog templates spiked into it. Here immunoSEQ multiplex PCR was the method, and the copy in TCRdb shows in-frame clones only, minus some. The sample has roughly 21,000 clones, around 87% seen once. Enrolled patients showed locally advanced or metastatic urothelial carcinoma. There were between 1 and 8 samples from each patient, taken pretreatment and on-treatment. The sequences come from PBMCs, collected around atezolizumab (anti-PD-L1) treatment. This TCR was sampled from a woman aged 55-75 years with urothelial cancer.

The CDR3 here is CASSKGGVFNYGYTF. CDR3 bases: TGTGCCAGCAGCAAGGGGGGGGTGTTTAACTATGGCTACACCTTC. The rearrangement joins TRBV28 to TRBJ1-2, with D tentatively TRBD1 (6 bases). Between the trimmed V and J ends, which lost 6 bases and 1 base, there was a span of 15 bases. Germline values: CDR1 MDHEN, CDR2 SYDVKM. The CDR3 spans 15 residues.